The T cell receptor beta chain under discussion was sequenced for a study of blood T cell repertoires in COVID-19. Study overall: Specimens from acute and convalescent COVID-19 originated in the United States, Italy and Spain. T cells, B-cell-depleted T cells, or PBMCs provided the cDNA or gDNA that served as material.

This clone is a singleton in its sample. The junction had 7 bases not matched to a gene; V was cut back by 4 bases and J by 2 bases. Germline V gene lookup returns CDR1 SGHRS and CDR2 YFSETQ. This CDR3 is built from 16 residues. Authors' methods: Using reference gene primer amplification, nucleated cell counts were estimated. The repertoire was sequenced with immunoSEQ multiplex PCR; TCRdb's copy has only in-frame clones and lacks some. Clonal size and the V and J genes are those of that table, whereas D and trimming came from the DNA. The table has 55,000 to 80,000 clones, approximately 88% seen once.

Sequenced material: peripheral blood. V usage is TRBV5-1 and J usage is TRBJ2-3; TRBD1 matches at 10 bases. The origin of this receptor is a human donor in a cohort sampled during active COVID-19. The CDR3 sequence is CASSPGQGRITDTQYF. CDR3 DNA: TGCGCCAGCAGCCCGGGACAGGGGCGTATCACAGATACGCAGTATTTT.